These 14 T cell receptor beta chains were sequenced from one sample in a study of T cell responses to AZD1222 COVID-19 vaccine. The table came from immunoSEQ multiplex PCR; TCRdb's copy has only in-frame clones and leaves some out. The sample holds fewer than 85,000 clones, about 91% seen once. The sequences come from peripheral blood, collected on day 0 of MenACWY control vaccination. The receptor source for this set is an adult in good health.

J is TRBJ2-4 and V is TRBV12-5; D not resolved. Deletions cut 7 bases from V and 0 bases from J, with 25 bases between. CDR1 is LGHNT, CDR2 FRNRAP, per germline. The CDR3 loop spans 19 amino acids. CDR3 nucleotide sequence: TGTGCTAGTGCCAAGCCCACTGTTCGGGCAGAACTAGCCAAAAACATTCAGTACTTC. Protein product: CASAKPTVRAELAKNIQYF.

The V call is TRBV10-3, the J call TRBJ2-4; D unclear. The CDR3 is 17 residues long. Germline V gene lookup returns CDR1 ENHRY and CDR2 SYGVKD. V was pared by 2 bases and J by 0 bases, with 14 bases between. CDR3 bases: TGTGCCATCAGTGAGGTGGGTCAGAAACTAGCCAAAAACATTCAGTACTTC. Residues: CAISEVGQKLAKNIQYF.

The chain combines TRBV7-5 with TRBJ1-1; the table assigns TRBD1, which was not confirmed against the DNA. TRBV7-5 is shown as a pseudogene. The CDR3 sequence is 16 residues long. The chain's CDR3 is CARSLAKGVVNTEAFF. CDR3 coding DNA: TGTGCCAGAAGCTTAGCGAAGGGGGTTGTGAACACTGAAGCTTTCTTT.

The chain couples TRBV29-1 to TRBJ2-7, with D perhaps given as TRBD1 or TRBD2 (5 bases each). V was cut by 7 bases and J by 0 bases, with 16 bases left in between. CDR3 size: 14 residues. The germline CDR1 and CDR2 sequences are SQVTM and ANQGSEA. The DNA for the CDR3 is TGCAGCGCCTTGCTCGGTGGGGGCTCCTACGAGCAGTACTTC. It codes for CSALLGGGSYEQYF.

The chain recombines TRBV5-4 with TRBJ2-1; 7 bases fit TRBD2. The length of the CDR3 is 15 residues. J gave up 2 bases and V 4 bases, and 6 bases lay outside the gene matches. Looked up from germline, CDR1 is SGHNT and CDR2 is YYREEE (reference sequence). CDR3 DNA sequence: TGTGCCAGCAGCCATTCTAGCGGAACCTACAATGAGCAGTTCTTC. It specifies CASSHSSGTYNEQFF.

This clone was recorded only once. This rearrangement joins TRBV7-2 to TRBJ2-5; 8 bases are a match to TRBD2. After removal of 4 bases from V and 3 bases from J, the junction contained 4 bases not matched to a gene. Germline CDR1 reads SGHTA; CDR2 reads FQGNSA. This CDR3 comprises 14 residues. CDR3 sequence (DNA): TGTGCCAGCAGCTGGAATAGCGGGGAAGAGACCCAGTACTTC. Its protein is CASSWNSGEETQYF.

This clone was counted a single time. The V and J genes are TRBV10-3 and TRBJ1-3; no clear D. V was pared by 7 bases and J by 0 bases, with 7 bases between. Germline CDR1 ENHRY, CDR2 SYGVKD. CDR3 length: 13 residues. The CDR3 region is CAITINSGNTIYF. As DNA, the CDR3 is TGTGCCATCACTATCAACTCTGGAAACACCATATATTTT.

The chain combines TRBV28 with TRBJ2-5, with a possible D match to TRBD2 (7 bases). Trimming removed 2 bases at V and 2 bases at J, with 12 bases between. Germline lookup yields CDR1 MDHEN and CDR2 SYDVKM. This CDR3 contains 15 residues. In DNA, the CDR3 is TGTGCCAGCAGTTTAGCGGGGGCCTTGCAAGAGACCCAGTACTTC. Its protein is CASSLAGALQETQYF.

V gene TRBV12-3 or TRBV12-4 combines with J gene TRBJ2-7, with D tentatively TRBD1 (6 bases). V lost 7 bases to trimming and J lost 4 bases, with 11 bases between them. The CDR3 sequence is 12 residues long. The DNA of the CDR3 is TGTGCCAGCACTACACAGGGATACGAGCAGTACTTC. It codes for CASTTQGYEQYF.

The J gene is TRBJ2-5, the V gene TRBV18, with D tentatively TRBD1 (5 bases). The CDR3 sequence is 14 residues long. Germline CDR1 and CDR2: KGHSH and LQKENI. Deletions cut 1 base from V and 5 bases from J, with 11 bases between. The CDR3 DNA reads as TGTGCCAGCTCACCACTGTCGTCAGGGGAGACCCAGTACTTC. It translates to CASSPLSSGETQYF. The whole variable domain, remainder taken from reference TRBV18 and TRBJ2-5, is NAGVMQNPRHLVRRRGQEARLRCSPMKGHSHVYWYRQLPEEGLKFMVYLQKENIIDESGMPKERFSAEFPKEGPSILRIQQVVRGDSAAYFCASSPLSSGETQYFGPGTRLLVL.

This chain uses TRBV30 with TRBJ1-1; the D is unclear. This CDR3 contains 13 residues. The germline gives CDR1 GTSNPN, CDR2 SVGIG (reference sequence). V gave up 0 bases and J gave up 2 bases, with 7 bases separating them. CDR3 region: CAWSVDVNTEAFF. Written as DNA, the CDR3 is TGTGCCTGGAGTGTGGACGTAAACACTGAAGCTTTCTTT.

This clone turned up a few times. This sequence joins TRBV10-3 and TRBJ1-5; D uncertain. This CDR3 is 14 amino acids long. Trimming removed 0 bases at V and 4 bases at J, with 7 bases between. CDR1 ENHRY and CDR2 SYGVKD come from the germline V gene. The CDR3 nucleotides are TGTGCCATCAGTGAGTCGGAACGGAATCAGCCCCAGCATTTT. This encodes CAISESERNQPQHF.

V and J are TRBV28 and TRBJ2-1; a possible D gene is TRBD2 (5 bases). CDR1 and CDR2 (germline): MDHEN, SYDVKM. Between the trimmed V and J ends, which lost 8 bases and 5 bases, there was a span of 19 bases. The length of the CDR3 is 15 residues. CDR3 DNA sequence: TGTGCCAGCGGATCCCCCGGCAGCGGCGACAATGAGCAGTTCTTC. Encoded protein: CASGSPGSGDNEQFF.

The chain uses TRBV30 and TRBJ2-7; D unresolved. CDR1 and CDR2 (germline): GTSNPN, SVGIG (reference sequence). This CDR3 is 12 amino acids long. Trimming shortened V by 3 bases and J by 1 base, and 7 bases separated the two germline ends. The CDR3 coding sequence is TGTGCCTGGAGCCAAATTTCCTACGAGCAGTACTTC. Protein sequence: CAWSQISYEQYF.